The TCR beta chain under discussion was sequenced for a study of blood T cells in healthy people across ages. About the study: About one barcoded beta molecule per two T cells came from capture by template switching.

In the case of this clonotype: No antigen is known for it.

V was clipped by 4 bases and J by 0 bases, with 15 bases between them. CDR3 length: 16 residues. Per germline, CDR1 SEHNR and CDR2 FQNEAQ (reference sequence). Primers used in a second PCR of about 7 to 12 cycles were a sample-barcoded 5' primer and a J-beta primer mix. The yield of each sample was at least 2.5 million CDR3-containing paired-end reads. TCRdb independently ran MiXCR on the 5' RACE reads; one entry per CDR3 protein. This table holds about 1.5 million distinct CDR3 sequences, roughly two fifths found once. Extractions gave at least 5 micrograms of total RNA per sample. Study-wide findings and caveats: Long-lived donors carried more naive CD4+ cells and greater diversity than aged donors.

The receptor was isolated from a woman aged 18-29 years in good health. The sequencing sample was made of blood. The J gene is TRBJ1-1, the V gene TRBV7-9; D is unresolved. CDR3 coding DNA: TGTGCCAGCAGCTCCTCCGGGCGGGGAATGAACACTGAAGCTTTCTTT. Translating gives CASSSSGRGMNTEAFF.